This T cell receptor (beta chain) was recorded in a study of T cells in Graves' hyperthyroidism and ophthalmopathy. Each person with ophthalmopathy scored at least 3 on the Clinical Activity Score, reached NOSPECS grade 4 or higher, and had been ill under 3 months. Patients were excluded for uncontrolled infection, other autoimmune disease, pregnancy or lactation. The study based diagnoses on clinical symptoms, serum thyroxine and TRAb, thyroid ultrasound and orbital computed tomography. PBMCs were obtained from 7.5 to 10 ml fresh peripheral blood. Amplified TCR beta CDR3 regions came from RNA transcripts. Researchers ran a first-round RT-PCR on the TCR CDR3 using the HTBI primer set. TCRdb passed the multiplex PCR reads through MiXCR, listing each CDR3 protein once. The sample has fewer than 250,000 distinct CDR3 sequences; over 20% are singletons. The table lists this clonotype with a few counts.

This CDR3 region has 12 residues. The V gene lost 8 bases and the J gene lost 8 bases, with 15 bases spanning the gap. The specimen was blood. This TCR came from a middle-aged woman with Graves' ophthalmopathy. This rearrangement joins TRBV12-3 or TRBV12-4 to TRBJ1-2; tentatively, D is TRBD1 (5 bases). The CDR3 protein is CASFAGRGGYTF. The CDR3 DNA reads as TGTGCCAGCTTCGCGGGACGGGGAGGCTACACCTTC.